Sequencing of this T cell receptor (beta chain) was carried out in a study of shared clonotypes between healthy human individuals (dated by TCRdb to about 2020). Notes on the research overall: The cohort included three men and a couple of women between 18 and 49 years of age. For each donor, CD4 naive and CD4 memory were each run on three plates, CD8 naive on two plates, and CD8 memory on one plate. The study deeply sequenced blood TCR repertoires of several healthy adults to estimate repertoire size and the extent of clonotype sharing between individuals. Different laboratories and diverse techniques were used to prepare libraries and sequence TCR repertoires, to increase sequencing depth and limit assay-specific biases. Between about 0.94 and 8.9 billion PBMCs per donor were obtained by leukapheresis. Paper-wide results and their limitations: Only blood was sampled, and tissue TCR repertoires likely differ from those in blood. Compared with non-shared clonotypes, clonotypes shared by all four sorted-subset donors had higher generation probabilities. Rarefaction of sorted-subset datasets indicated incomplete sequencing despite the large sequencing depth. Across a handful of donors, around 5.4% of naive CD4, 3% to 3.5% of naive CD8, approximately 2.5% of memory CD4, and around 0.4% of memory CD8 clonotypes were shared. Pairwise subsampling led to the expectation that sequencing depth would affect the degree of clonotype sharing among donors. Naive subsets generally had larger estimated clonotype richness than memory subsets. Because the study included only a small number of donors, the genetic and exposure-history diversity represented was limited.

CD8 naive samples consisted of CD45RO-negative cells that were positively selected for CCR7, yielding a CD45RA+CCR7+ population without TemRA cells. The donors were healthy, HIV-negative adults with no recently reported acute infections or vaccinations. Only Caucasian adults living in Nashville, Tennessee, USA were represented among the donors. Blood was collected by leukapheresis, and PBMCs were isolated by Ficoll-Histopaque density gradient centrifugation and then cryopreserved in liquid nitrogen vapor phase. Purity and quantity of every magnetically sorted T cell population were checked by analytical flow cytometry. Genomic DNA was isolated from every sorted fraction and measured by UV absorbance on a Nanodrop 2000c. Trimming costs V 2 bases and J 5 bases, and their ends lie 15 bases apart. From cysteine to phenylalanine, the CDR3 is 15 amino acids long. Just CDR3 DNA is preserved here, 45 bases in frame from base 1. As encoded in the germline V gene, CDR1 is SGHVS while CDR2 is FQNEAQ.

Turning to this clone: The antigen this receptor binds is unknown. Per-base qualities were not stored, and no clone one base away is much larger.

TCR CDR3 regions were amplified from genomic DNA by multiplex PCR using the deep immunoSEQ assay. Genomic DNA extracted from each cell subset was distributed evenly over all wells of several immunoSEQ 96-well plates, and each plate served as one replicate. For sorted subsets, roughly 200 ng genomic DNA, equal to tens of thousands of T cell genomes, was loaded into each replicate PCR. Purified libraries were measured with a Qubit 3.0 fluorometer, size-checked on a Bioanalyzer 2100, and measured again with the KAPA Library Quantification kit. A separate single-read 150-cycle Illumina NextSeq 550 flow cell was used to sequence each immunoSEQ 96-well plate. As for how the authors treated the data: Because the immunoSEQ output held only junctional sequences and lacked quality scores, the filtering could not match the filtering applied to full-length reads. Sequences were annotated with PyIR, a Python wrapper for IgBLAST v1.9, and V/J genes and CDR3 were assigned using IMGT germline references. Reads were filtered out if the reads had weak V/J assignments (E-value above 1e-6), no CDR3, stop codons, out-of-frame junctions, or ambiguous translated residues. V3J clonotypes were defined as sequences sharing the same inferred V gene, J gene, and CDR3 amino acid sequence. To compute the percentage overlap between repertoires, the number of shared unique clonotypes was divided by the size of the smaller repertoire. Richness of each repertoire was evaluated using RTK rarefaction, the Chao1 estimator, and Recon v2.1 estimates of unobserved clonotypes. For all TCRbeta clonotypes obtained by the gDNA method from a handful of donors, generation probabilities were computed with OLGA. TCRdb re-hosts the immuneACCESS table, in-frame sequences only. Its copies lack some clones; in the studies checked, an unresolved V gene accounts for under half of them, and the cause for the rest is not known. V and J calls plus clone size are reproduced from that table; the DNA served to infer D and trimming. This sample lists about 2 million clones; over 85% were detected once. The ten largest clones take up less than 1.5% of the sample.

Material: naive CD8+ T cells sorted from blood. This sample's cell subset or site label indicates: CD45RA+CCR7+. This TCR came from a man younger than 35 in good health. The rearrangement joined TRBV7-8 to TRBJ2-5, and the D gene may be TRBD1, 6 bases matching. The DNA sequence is TGTGCCAGCAGCTTACTCCAGGGGATGGGGGAGACCCAGTACTTC. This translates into CASSLLQGMGETQYF.